This TCR beta chain was identified during a study of blood T cell repertoires in COVID-19. Study-level background: Samples came from the United States, Italy and Spain, spanning acute and convalescent COVID-19. T cells, B-cell-depleted T cells, or PBMCs provided the cDNA or gDNA that served as material.

Deletions cut 3 bases from V and 7 bases from J, with 9 bases between. The germline gives CDR1 MDHEN, CDR2 SYDVKM. The CDR3 is made up of 12 amino acids. Original analysis: Amplification of reference gene primers provided the estimated nucleated cell counts. TCRdb's copy holds only in-frame clones and misses some; the assay was immunoSEQ multiplex PCR. V, J and clone size are those of that table, while D and trimming were read from the DNA. The sample lists under 85,000 clones; roughly 80% were seen once. The sample comprised peripheral blood. This sequence joins TRBV28 and TRBJ1-2; D gene uncertain. The source is a human donor in a cohort sampled during active COVID-19. CDR3 bases: TGTGCCAGCAGTTTCCGCCGACTTGGCTACACCTTC. This encodes CASSFRRLGYTF.